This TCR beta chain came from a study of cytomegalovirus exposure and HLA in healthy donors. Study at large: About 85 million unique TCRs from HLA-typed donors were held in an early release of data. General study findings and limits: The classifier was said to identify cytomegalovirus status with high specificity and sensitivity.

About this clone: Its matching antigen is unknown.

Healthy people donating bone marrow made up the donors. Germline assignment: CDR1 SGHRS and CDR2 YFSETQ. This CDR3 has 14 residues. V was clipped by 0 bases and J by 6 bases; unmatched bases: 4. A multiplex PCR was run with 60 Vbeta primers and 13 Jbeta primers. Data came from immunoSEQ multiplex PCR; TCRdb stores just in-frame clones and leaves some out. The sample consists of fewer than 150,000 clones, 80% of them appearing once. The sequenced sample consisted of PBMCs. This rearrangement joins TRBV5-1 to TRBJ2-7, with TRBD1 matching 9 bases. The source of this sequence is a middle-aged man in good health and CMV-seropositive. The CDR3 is CASSLGQGDSEQYF. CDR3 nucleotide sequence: TGCGCCAGCAGCTTGGGACAGGGGGATTCCGAGCAGTACTTC. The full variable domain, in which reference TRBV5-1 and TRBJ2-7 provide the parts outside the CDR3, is KAGVTQTPRYLIKTRGQQVTLSCSPISGHRSVSWYQQTPGQGLQFLFEYFSETQRNKGNFPGRFSGRQFSNSRSEMNVSTLELGDSALYLCASSLGQGDSEQYFGPGTRLTVT.